Following are 13 T cell receptor beta chains from one sample sequenced in a study of T cell repertoires in cytomegalovirus infection. TCRdb recomputed calls from the reads with MiXCR, one row per CDR3 protein. The sample holds about 920,000 distinct CDR3 sequences; 30% to 40% are singletons and the top ten take 11% to 15%. For these receptors, no antigen is known. The sample was cultured CD8+ T cells from PBMCs, taken from culture after CMV antigen stimulation. The receptor source for this set is a human donor in good health (CMV status not recorded). Some clones in this sample may be carry-over from other donors' samples.

A few counts support this clonotype. The V gene is TRBV12-3 or TRBV12-4, the J gene TRBJ2-3, with a weak D call TRBD2 (7 bases). The CDR3 sequence is 16 residues long. The V end lost 4 bases, the J end lost 5 bases, and 19 bases lay between the germline ends. CDR3 residues: CASSSSKGGAIDTQYF. The CDR3, as DNA: TGTGCCAGCAGTTCTTCAAAGGGGGGGGCCATAGATACGCAGTATTTT.

This chain uses TRBV28 with TRBJ2-1; tentative D call: TRBD1 (5 bases). This CDR3 region has 16 residues. Looked up from germline, CDR1 is MDHEN and CDR2 is SYDVKM. V dropped 1 base and J dropped 3 bases, with 13 bases sitting between them. The CDR3 DNA reads TGTGCCAGCAGTTTATTGCAAGGGGCGGACTACAATGAGCAGTTCTTC. It specifies CASSLLQGADYNEQFF.

V gene TRBV2 combines with J gene TRBJ2-2; D may be TRBD1 or TRBD2 (5 bases each). From germline, CDR1 is SNHLY and CDR2 FYNNEI. CDR3 length: 16 residues. Trimming stripped 2 bases from V and 0 bases from J, with 10 bases between. The CDR3 loop reads CASSEWPGPNTGELFF. In DNA form, the CDR3 reads TGTGCCAGCAGTGAATGGCCGGGGCCGAACACCGGGGAGCTGTTTTTT. Full variable domain (rest looked up from reference TRBV2 and TRBJ2-2): EPEVTQTPSHQVTQMGQEVILRCVPISNHLYFYWYRQILGQKVEFLVSFYNNEISEKSEIFDDQFSVERPDGSNFTLKIRSTKLEDSAMYFCASSEWPGPNTGELFFGEGSRLTVL.

In its sample, this clonotype was seen a few times. This rearrangement joins TRBV6-5 to TRBJ1-1; a weak D match, TRBD1 (6 bases). Trimming removed 2 bases from V and 3 bases from J, with 10 bases in between. This CDR3 has 14 amino acids. CDR1 and CDR2 (germline): MNHEY, SVGAGI. The CDR3, as DNA: TGTGCCAGCAGTTACGAAGAGGGGGACACTGAAGCTTTCTTT. Its translation is CASSYEEGDTEAFF.

This clonotype was seen repeatedly, ten times or more. This rearrangement joins TRBV5-5 to TRBJ1-5, with D possibly being TRBD1 (6 bases). The CDR3 contains 14 residues. Germline V gene data show CDR1 as SGHKS and CDR2 as YYEKEE (reference sequence). Trimming took off 0 bases at V and 5 bases at J, with 9 bases between the two ends. CDR3 sequence (DNA): TGTGCCAGCAGCTTGGTTGGGGGCCATCAGCCCCAGCATTTT. This encodes CASSLVGGHQPQHF.

This clonotype was found a few times. The junction departs from germline at one end; a sequencing error may be responsible. The J gene is TRBJ1-2, the V gene TRBV19; D is ambiguous. The germline V gene encodes CDR1 LNHDA and CDR2 SQIVND (reference sequence). This CDR3 contains 13 residues. Written as DNA, the CDR3 is TGTGCCAGTAACCCAGGAACTAAGTATGGCTACACCTTC. Translated: CASNPGTKYGYTF.

This clonotype was observed at least ten times. The J gene is TRBJ1-6, the V gene TRBV13; 8 positions agree with TRBD1. With V trimmed by 0 bases and J by 10 bases, 11 bases remained unmatched. Germline V gene sequence: CDR1 PRHDT, CDR2 FYEKMQ (reference sequence). CDR3 size: 17 residues. CDR3 loop: CASSLGRRQGLSSPLHF. The CDR3, as DNA: TGTGCCAGCAGCTTAGGCCGGCGACAGGGGCTGTCGTCACCCCTCCACTTT.

The chain recombines TRBV27 with TRBJ1-2; D might be TRBD1 (6 bases). V gave up 5 bases and J gave up 4 bases, with 17 bases separating them. CDR1 is MNHEY and CDR2 is SMNVEV in the germline V gene (reference sequence). The CDR3 is 15 residues long. CDR3 region: CASSPIGQSIYGYTF. For the CDR3, the DNA is TGTGCCAGCAGTCCCATCGGACAGTCAATCTATGGCTACACCTTC.

The sample holds a few counts of this clonotype. The J gene is TRBJ2-7, the V gene TRBV7-9; D is uncertain. The CDR3 spans 13 residues. Germline V gene sequence: CDR1 SEHNR, CDR2 FQNEAQ (reference sequence). V lost 2 bases and J 3 bases, leaving 8 bases between the germline ends. The CDR3 is CASSLRDNYEQYF. CDR3 sequence (DNA): TGTGCCAGCAGCTTAAGGGATAACTACGAGCAGTACTTC.

The chain links TRBV19 to TRBJ1-5; 8 positions agree with TRBD1. The CDR3 covers 14 residues. CDR1 and CDR2 (germline): LNHDA, SQIVND (reference sequence). V lost 8 bases, J lost 5 bases, and 8 bases stayed unmatched. The CDR3 bases are TGTGCCAGTCAAGTGGGCAGGGGGCATCAGCCCCAGCATTTT. Translation gives CASQVGRGHQPQHF.

The sample holds a few counts of this clonotype. The rearrangement joins TRBV5-4 to TRBJ2-2; D unclear. The CDR3 spans 15 residues. Germline CDR1 SGHNT, CDR2 YYREEE (reference sequence). V lost 1 base and J 5 bases, leaving 12 bases between the germline ends. This CDR3 is CASSLKELRTGELFF. The CDR3 DNA sequence: TGTGCCAGCAGCTTGAAAGAGCTTCGGACCGGGGAGCTGTTTTTT.

The V gene is TRBV9, the J gene TRBJ1-1, with TRBD1 matching over 7 bases. Germline V gene sequence: CDR1 SGDLS, CDR2 YYNGEE. The CDR3 is 15 amino acids. With 4 bases clipped from V and 0 bases from J, the junction kept 6 bases outside the gene matches. The CDR3 region has the DNA TGTGCCAGCAGCACCGGACAGGCCATGAACACTGAAGCTTTCTTT. Translating it yields CASSTGQAMNTEAFF.

This clonotype was seen ten or more times. The chain joins TRBV7-8 to TRBJ2-1; 12 bases are a match to TRBD2. This CDR3 is 15 amino acids long. Per the germline V gene, CDR1 is SGHVS and CDR2 is FQNEAQ. J was trimmed by 5 bases and V by 5 bases; bases with no gene match: 4. In nucleotides, the CDR3 is TGTGCCAGCAGCCCCACTAGCGGGAGGCACAATGAGCAGTTCTTC. Its protein is CASSPTSGRHNEQFF.